This T cell receptor (beta chain) was sequenced during a study of blood T cell repertoires in COVID-19. Study background: The United States, Italy and Spain were the sources of the acute and convalescent COVID-19 samples. PBMCs, B-cell-depleted T cells, or T cells provided the cDNA or gDNA that made up the material.

Germline loops: CDR1 MDHEN, CDR2 SYDVKM. V lost 6 bases, J lost 4 bases, and 10 bases stayed unmatched. The CDR3 covers 15 residues. As processed by the authors: Researchers report that nucleated cell counts were estimated from reference gene primer amplification. Measured with immunoSEQ multiplex PCR; TCRdb has only the in-frame clones, and not every one. V and J calls and clone size are those listed in that table; D and trimming were worked out from the DNA. The sample holds around 36,000 clones, 83% seen once. The chain combines TRBV28 with TRBJ2-7; 9 bases match TRBD1. Sequencing was done on a sample of peripheral blood. The clonotype originates from a man in his fifties or sixties with acute or convalescent COVID-19. The CDR3 reads CASSLPGTGSYEQYF. Here the CDR3 DNA reads TGTGCCAGCAGCCTTCCCGGGACAGGGTCTTACGAGCAGTACTTC. The complete variable domain, with remaining parts taken from reference TRBV28 and TRBJ2-7, reads DVKVTQSSRYLVKRTGEKVFLECVQDMDHENMFWYRQDPGLGLRLIYFSYDVKMKEKGDIPEGYSVSREKKERFSLILESASTNQTSMYLCASSLPGTGSYEQYFGPGTRLTVT.